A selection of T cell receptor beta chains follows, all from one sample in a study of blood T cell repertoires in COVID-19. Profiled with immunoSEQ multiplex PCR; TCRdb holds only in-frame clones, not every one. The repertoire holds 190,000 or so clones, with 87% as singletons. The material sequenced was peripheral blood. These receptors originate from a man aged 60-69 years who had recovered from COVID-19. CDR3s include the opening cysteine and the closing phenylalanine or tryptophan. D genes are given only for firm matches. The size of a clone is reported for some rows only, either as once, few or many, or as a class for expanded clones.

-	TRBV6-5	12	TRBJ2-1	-	TGTGCCTCAAACCCAAGGGGGAATGAGCAGTTCTTC	CASNPRGNEQFF
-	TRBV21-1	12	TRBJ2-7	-	TGTGCCAGCACCGCTCCTCCCAGGCAACTGCGCTTC	CASTAPPRQLRF
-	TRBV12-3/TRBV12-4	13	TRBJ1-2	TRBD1	TGTGCCAGCAGTCAGGACAGGGGCGATGGCTACACCTTC	CASSQDRGDGYTF
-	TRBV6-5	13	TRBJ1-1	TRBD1	TGTGCCAGCAGCATACAGGGGAGGACTGAAGCTTTCTTT	CASSIQGRTEAFF
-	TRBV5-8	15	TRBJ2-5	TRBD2	TGTGCCAGCAGCAAAGGGACTAGCGGAGAAGAGACCCAGTACTTC	CASSKGTSGEETQYF
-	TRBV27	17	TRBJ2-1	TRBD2	TGTGCCAGCAGTTTAGGAGCGGGAGGGCCGGTGTCCCATGAGCAGTTCTTC	CASSLGAGGPVSHEQFF
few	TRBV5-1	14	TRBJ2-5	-	TGCGCCAGCAGTCCCGAAGTGGCCAGGGGCCCCCTGTACTTC	CASSPEVARGPLYF
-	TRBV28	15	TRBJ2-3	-	TGTGCCAGCAGTTTAGGGCGGGTGACTAGAGATACGCAGTATTTT	CASSLGRVTRDTQYF
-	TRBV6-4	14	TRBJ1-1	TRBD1	TGTGCCAGCAGTGAGGGACAGGGAAATACTGAAGCTTTCTTT	CASSEGQGNTEAFF
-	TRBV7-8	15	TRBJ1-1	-	TGTGCCAGCAGCTTCATAAGCAACCTAGGCACTGAAGCTTTCTTT	CASSFISNLGTEAFF
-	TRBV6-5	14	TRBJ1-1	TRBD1	TGTGCCAGCAGTCATGGACAGGTGGGCACTGAAGCTTTCTTT	CASSHGQVGTEAFF
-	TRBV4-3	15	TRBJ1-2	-	TGCGCCAGCAGCCAAGATTGGGTGTGGGGGGACGGCTACACCTTC	CASSQDWVWGDGYTF
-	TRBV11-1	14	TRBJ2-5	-	TGTGCCAGCAACTCCAGGGGGGAAGGAGAGACCCAGTACTTC	CASNSRGEGETQYF
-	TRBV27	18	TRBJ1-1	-	TGTGCCAGCAGTTTGGCGTCTCAGGGGACGGGGGGAAACACTGAAGCTTTCTTT	CASSLASQGTGGNTEAFF
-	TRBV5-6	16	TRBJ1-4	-	TGTGCCAGCAGCCCACGACGGGGGGGCGTCCATGAAAAACTGTTTTTT	CASSPRRGGVHEKLFF
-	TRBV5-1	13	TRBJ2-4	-	TGCGCCAGCAGCTTTCAGGGCGAGAACATTCAGTACTTC	CASSFQGENIQYF
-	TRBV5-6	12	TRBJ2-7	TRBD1	TGTGCCAGCAGCTTGACAGGGGGCGAGCAGTACTTC	CASSLTGGEQYF
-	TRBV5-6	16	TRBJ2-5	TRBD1	TGTGCCAGCAGCTGGGAGGGGACAGGGTACCAAGAGACCCAGTACTTC	CASSWEGTGYQETQYF
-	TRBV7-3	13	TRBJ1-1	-	TGTGCCAGCAGCCCTTCCCTGGGACTAGGGGCTTTCTTT	CASSPSLGLGAFF
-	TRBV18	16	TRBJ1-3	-	TGTGCCAGCTCACCCTACGACGGGAGCTCTGGAAACACCATATATTTT	CASSPYDGSSGNTIYF
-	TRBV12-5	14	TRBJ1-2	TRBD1	TGTGCTAGTGGCTCGGACAGGGGGCGTTTTGGCTACACCTTC	CASGSDRGRFGYTF
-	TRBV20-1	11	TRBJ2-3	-	TGCAGTGCAACCATAGCAGATACGCAGTATTTT	CSATIADTQYF
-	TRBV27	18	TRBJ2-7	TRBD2	TGTGCCAGCAGTGACGTCGGGACTAGCGCCCGCCCCCGCTACGAGCAGTACTTC	CASSDVGTSARPRYEQYF
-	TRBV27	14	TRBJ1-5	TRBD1	TGTGCCAGCAGCCGGGACAGGGTAGATCAGCCCCAGCATTTT	CASSRDRVDQPQHF
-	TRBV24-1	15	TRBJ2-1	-	TGTGCCACCAGTGGGAGCGGGCCGGGTTACAATGAGCAGTTCTTC	CATSGSGPGYNEQFF
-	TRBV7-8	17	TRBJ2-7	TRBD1	TGTGCCAGCAGCTTAGATGATGGGACAGGGCGCTTTAGGGAGCAGTACTTC	CASSLDDGTGRFREQYF
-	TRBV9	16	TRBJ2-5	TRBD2	TGTGCCAGCAGCGTAGGGACTAGCGGGTGGGGAGAGACCCAGTACTTC	CASSVGTSGWGETQYF
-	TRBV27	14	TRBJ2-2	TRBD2	TGTGCCAGTGTAAAGCGGGGGGGTACCGGGGAGCTGTTTTTT	CASVKRGGTGELFF
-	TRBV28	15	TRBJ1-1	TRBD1	TGTGCCAGCGTTATGTCAGGGGGGCAGTTTAATGAAGCTTTCTTT	CASVMSGGQFNEAFF
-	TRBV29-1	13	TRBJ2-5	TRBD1	TGCAGCGTCGGACAGGGGTTACGAGAGACCCAGTACTTC	CSVGQGLRETQYF
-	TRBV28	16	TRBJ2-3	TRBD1	TGTGCCAGCAGTTTATGGGGACAGGCAACCCCAGATACGCAGTATTTT	CASSLWGQATPDTQYF
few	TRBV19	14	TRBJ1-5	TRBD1	TGTGCCAGTAGTAGGGACAGGGGATATCAGCCCCAGCATTTT	CASSRDRGYQPQHF
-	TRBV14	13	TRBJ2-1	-	TGTGCCAGCAGCCAGGCCAGGGGAAATGAGCAGTTCTTC	CASSQARGNEQFF
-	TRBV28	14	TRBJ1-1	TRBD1	TGTGCCAGCAGTTACAGGGGGAGTGGAGCTGAAGCTTTCTTT	CASSYRGSGAEAFF
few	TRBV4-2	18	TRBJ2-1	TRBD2	TGTGCCAGCAGCCAATCGCGGGGGGTTTCGGGATACAACAATGAGCAGTTCTTC	CASSQSRGVSGYNNEQFF
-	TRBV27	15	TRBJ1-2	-	TGTGCCAGCGGGGATATCAGGGTCCCACTCTATGGCTACACCTTC	CASGDIRVPLYGYTF
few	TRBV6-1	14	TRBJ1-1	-	TGTGCCAGCAGTGAAGTCGGAAGGGGAACTGAAGCTTTCTTT	CASSEVGRGTEAFF
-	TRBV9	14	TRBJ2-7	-	TGTGCCAGCAGCGTAGGGACAGCAACCTACGAGCAGTACTTC	CASSVGTATYEQYF
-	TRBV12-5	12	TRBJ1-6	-	TGTGCTAGTGGTTTGCCATATTCACCCCTCCACTTT	CASGLPYSPLHF
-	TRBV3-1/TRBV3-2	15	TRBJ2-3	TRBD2	TGTGCCAGCAGCCAAGGCGGGGGGGCCGCAGATACGCAGTATTTT	CASSQGGGAADTQYF
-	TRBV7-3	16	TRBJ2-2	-	TGTGCCAGCAATCAATTCGGCGGGGCGGGCACCGGGGAGCTGTTTTTT	CASNQFGGAGTGELFF
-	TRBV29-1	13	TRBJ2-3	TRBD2	TGCAGCGGCTCTAGCGGACTCACAGATACGCAGTATTTT	CSGSSGLTDTQYF
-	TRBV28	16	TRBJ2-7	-	TGTGCCAGCAAAGAGGGGGGGGAGACAGGCTCCTACGAGCAGTACTTC	CASKEGGETGSYEQYF
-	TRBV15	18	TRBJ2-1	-	TGTGCCACCAGCAGAGAGGAAGGGCTAGCGACCCCCTACAATGAGCAGTTCTTC	CATSREEGLATPYNEQFF
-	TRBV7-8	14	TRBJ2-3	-	TGTGCCAGCAGCCCAAGCCCCCTAGCCAGTACGCAGTATTTT	CASSPSPLASTQYF